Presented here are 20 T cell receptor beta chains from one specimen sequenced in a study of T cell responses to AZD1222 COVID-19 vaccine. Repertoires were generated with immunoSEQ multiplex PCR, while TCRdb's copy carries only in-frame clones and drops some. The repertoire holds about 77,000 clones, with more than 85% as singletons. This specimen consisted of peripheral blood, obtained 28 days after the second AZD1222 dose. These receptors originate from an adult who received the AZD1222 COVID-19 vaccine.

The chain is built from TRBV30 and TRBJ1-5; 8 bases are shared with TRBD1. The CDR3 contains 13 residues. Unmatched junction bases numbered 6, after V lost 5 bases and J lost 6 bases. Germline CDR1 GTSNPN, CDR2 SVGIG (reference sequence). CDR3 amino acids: CAWGGTGGQPQHF. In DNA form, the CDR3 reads TGTGCCTGGGGAGGGACAGGCGGTCAGCCCCAGCATTTT.

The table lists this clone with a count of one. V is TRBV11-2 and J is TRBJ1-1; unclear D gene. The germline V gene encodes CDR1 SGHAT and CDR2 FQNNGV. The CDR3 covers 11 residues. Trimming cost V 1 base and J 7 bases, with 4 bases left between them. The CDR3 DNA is TGTGCCAGCAGCTTAGGCCATGAAGCTTTCTTT. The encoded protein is CASSLGHEAFF. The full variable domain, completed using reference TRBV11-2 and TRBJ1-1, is EAGVAQSPRYKIIEKRQSVAFWCNPISGHATLYWYQQILGQGPKLLIQFQNNGVVDDSQLPKDRFSAERLKGVDSTLKIQPAKLEDSAVYLCASSLGHEAFFGQGTRLTVV.

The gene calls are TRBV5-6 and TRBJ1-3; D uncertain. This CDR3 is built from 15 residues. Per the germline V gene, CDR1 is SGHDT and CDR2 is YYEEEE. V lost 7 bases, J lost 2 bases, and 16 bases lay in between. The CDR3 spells CASSGRVLAGNTIYF. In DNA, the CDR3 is TGTGCCAGCTCGGGTCGGGTTCTCGCTGGAAACACCATATATTTT.

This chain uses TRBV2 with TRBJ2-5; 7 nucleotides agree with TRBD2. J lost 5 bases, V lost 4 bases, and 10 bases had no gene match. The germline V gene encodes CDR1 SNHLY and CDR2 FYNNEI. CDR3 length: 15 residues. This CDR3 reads CASSVIRGDEETQYF. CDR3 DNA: TGTGCCAGCAGTGTAATTCGGGGGGACGAGGAGACCCAGTACTTC.

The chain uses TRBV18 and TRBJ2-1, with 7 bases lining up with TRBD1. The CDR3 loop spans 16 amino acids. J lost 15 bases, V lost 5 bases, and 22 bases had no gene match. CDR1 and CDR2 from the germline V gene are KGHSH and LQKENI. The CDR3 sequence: CASSAQTGIGFLEWFF. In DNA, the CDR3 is TGTGCCAGCTCAGCACAGACAGGGATCGGATTTTTAGAGTGGTTCTTC.

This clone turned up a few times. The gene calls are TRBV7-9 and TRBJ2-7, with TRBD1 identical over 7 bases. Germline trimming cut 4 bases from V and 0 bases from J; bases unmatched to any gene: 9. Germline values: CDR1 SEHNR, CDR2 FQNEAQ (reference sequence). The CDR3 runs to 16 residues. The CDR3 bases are TGTGCCAGCAGCTCTCAATTGACAGGGTTCTCCTACGAGCAGTACTTC. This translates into CASSSQLTGFSYEQYF.

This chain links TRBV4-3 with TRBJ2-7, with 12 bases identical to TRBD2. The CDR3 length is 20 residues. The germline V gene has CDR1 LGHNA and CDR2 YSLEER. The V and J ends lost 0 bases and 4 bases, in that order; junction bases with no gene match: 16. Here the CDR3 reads CASSQDPPRTSGNLGYEQYF. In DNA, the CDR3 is TGCGCCAGCAGCCAAGATCCCCCAAGGACTAGCGGGAACCTTGGTTACGAGCAGTACTTC.

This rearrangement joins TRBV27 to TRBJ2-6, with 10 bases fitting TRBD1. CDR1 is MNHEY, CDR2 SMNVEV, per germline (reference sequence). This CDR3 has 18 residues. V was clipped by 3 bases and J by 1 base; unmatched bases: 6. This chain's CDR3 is CASSFPGQGRSGANVLTF. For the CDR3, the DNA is TGTGCCAGCAGTTTCCCGGGACAGGGGAGGTCTGGGGCCAACGTCCTGACTTTC.

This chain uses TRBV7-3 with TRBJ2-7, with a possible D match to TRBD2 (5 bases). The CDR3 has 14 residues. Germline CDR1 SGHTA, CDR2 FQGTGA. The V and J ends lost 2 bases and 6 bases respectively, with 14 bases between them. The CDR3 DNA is TGTGCCAGCAGCTTAGAGCGGCTTTCGTCCGAGCAGTACTTC. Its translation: CASSLERLSSEQYF.

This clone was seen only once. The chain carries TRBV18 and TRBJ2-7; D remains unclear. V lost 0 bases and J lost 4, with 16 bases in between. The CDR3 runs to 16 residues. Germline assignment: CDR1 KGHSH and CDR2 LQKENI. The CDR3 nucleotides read TGTGCCAGCTCACCACCGAACTTGGCGGATAGTTACGAGCAGTACTTC. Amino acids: CASSPPNLADSYEQYF.

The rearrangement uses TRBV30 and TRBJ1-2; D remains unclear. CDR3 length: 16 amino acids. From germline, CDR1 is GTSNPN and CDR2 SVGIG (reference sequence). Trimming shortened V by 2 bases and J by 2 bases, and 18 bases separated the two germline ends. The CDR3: CAWSRYRALQNYGYTF. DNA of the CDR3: TGTGCCTGGAGTAGATATAGGGCATTACAAAACTATGGCTACACCTTC.

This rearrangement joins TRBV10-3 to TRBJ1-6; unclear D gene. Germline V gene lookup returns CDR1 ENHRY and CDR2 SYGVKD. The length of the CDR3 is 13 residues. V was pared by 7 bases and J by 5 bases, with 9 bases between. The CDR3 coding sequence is TGTGCCATCAAAGGTGGGAATAATTCACCCCTCCACTTT. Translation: CAIKGGNNSPLHF.

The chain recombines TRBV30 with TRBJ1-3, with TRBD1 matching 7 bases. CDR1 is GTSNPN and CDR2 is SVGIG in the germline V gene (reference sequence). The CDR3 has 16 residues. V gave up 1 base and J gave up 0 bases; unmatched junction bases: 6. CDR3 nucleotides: TGTGCCTGGAGTGGTGGACAGGAGAACTCTGGAAACACCATATATTTT. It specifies CAWSGGQENSGNTIYF.

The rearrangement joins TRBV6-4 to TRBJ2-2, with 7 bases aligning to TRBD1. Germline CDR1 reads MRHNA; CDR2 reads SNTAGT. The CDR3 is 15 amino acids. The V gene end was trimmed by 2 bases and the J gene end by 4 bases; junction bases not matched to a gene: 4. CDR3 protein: CASSDLSGGTGELFF. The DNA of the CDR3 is TGTGCCAGCAGTGACCTATCAGGGGGCACCGGGGAGCTGTTTTTT.

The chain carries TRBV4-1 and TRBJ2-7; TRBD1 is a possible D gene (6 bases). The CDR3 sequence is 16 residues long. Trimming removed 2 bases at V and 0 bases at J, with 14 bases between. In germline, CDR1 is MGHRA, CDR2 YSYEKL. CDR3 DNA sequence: TGCGCCAGCAGCCAAAGGGACATCCCGAGCTCCTACGAGCAGTACTTC. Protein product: CASSQRDIPSSYEQYF.

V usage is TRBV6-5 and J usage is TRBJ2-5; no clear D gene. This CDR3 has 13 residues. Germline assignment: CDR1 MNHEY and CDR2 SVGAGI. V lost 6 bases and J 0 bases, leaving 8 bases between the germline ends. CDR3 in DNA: TGTGCCAGCAGACAAGCGAACCAAGAGACCCAGTACTTC. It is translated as CASRQANQETQYF.

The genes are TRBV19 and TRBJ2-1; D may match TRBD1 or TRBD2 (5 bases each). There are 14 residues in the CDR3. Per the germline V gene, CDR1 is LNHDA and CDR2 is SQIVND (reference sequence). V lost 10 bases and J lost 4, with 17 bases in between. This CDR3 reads CATDEGSPYNEQFF. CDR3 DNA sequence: TGTGCCACCGACGAGGGGTCCCCTTACAATGAGCAGTTCTTC.

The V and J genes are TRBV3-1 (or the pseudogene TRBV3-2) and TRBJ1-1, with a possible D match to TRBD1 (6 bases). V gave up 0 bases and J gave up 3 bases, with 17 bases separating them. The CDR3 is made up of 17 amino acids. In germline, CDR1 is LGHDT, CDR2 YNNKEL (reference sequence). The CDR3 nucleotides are TGTGCCAGCAGCCAAGAGGGTCGCGGGGGCTATTACACTGAAGCTTTCTTT. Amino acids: CASSQEGRGGYYTEAFF.

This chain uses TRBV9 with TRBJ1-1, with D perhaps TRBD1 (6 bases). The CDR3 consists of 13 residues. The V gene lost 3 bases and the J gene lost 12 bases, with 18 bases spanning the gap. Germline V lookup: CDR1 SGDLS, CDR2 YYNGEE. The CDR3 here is CASSGGGGAKTFF. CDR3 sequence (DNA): TGTGCCAGCAGCGGCGGAGGGGGGGCTAAAACTTTCTTT. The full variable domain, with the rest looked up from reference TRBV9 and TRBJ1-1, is DSGVTQTPKHLITATGQRVTLRCSPRSGDLSVYWYQQSLDQGLQFLIQYYNGEERAKGNILERFSAQQFPDLHSELNLSSLELGDSALYFCASSGGGGAKTFFGQGTRLTVV.

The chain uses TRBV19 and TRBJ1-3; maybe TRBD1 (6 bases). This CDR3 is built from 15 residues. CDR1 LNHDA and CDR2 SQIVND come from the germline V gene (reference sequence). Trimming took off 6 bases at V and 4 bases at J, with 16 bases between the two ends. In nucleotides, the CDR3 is TGTGCCAGTAGCCCGACAGGAACGAGGGGAAACACCATATATTTT. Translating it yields CASSPTGTRGNTIYF.